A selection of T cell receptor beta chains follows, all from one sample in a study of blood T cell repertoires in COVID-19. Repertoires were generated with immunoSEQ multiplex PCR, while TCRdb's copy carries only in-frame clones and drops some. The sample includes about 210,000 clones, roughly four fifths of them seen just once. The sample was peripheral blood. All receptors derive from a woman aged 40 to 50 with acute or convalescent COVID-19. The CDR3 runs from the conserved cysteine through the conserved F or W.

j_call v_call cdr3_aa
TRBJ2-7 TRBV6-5 CASSRVGGDYEQYF
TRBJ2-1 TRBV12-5 CASGPTSGRQNEQFF
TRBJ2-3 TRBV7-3 CASSLNGEMTDTQYF
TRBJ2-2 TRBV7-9 CASSTIPTGANTRELFF
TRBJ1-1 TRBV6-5 CASRTIRGEYTEAFF
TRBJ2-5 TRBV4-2 CASSQAEAGETQYF
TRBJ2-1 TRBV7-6 CASSPGSGSYNEQFF
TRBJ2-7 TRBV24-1 CATSDSVKRGADEQYF
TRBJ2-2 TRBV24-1 CATSYPGQDLNTGELFF
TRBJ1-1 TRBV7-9 CASSSRTGWETEAFF
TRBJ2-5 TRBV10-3 CAISERAGAPQETQYF